This T cell receptor beta chain derives from a study of blood T cell repertoires in COVID-19. Generated by immunoSEQ multiplex PCR, the TCRdb table keeps only in-frame clones and is missing some. The data show 130,000 or so clones, about 86% seen once. The CDR3 extends over 12 amino acids. V lost 4 bases and J lost 3, with 6 bases in between. CDR1 and CDR2 from the germline V gene are WSHSY and SAAADI. The V call is TRBV10-2, the J call TRBJ1-2, with D perhaps TRBD1 (6 bases). This receptor was identified in an older woman with acute or convalescent COVID-19. Sequenced input: peripheral blood. The CDR3 protein is CASSAGDYGYTF. In DNA, the CDR3 is TGCGCCAGCAGTGCAGGGGACTATGGCTACACCTTC.